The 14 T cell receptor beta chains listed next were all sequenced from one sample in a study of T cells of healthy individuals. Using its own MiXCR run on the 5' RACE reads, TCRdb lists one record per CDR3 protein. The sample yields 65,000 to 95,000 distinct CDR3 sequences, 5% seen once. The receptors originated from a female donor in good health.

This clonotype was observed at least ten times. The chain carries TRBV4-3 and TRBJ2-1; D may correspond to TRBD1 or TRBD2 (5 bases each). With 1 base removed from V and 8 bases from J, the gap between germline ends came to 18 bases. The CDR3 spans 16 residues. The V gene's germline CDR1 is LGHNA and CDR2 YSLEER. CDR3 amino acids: CASSQGGGFGDDEQFF. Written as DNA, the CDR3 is TGCGCCAGCAGCCAAGGAGGAGGCTTTGGGGACGATGAGCAGTTCTTC.

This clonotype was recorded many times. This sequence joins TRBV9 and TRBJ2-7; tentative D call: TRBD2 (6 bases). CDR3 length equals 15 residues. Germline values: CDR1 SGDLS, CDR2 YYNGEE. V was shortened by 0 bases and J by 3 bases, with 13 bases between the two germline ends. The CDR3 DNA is TGTGCCAGCAGCGTAGGAGCCCTCGGGGGCTACGAGCAGTACTTC. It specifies CASSVGALGGYEQYF. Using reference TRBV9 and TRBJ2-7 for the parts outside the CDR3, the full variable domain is DSGVTQTPKHLITATGQRVTLRCSPRSGDLSVYWYQQSLDQGLQFLIQYYNGEERAKGNILERFSAQQFPDLHSELNLSSLELGDSALYFCASSVGALGGYEQYFGPGTRLTVT.

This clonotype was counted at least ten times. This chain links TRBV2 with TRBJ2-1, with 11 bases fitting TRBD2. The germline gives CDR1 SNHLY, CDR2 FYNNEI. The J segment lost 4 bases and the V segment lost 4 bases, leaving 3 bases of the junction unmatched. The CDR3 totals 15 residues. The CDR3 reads CASSGGTSGYNEQFF. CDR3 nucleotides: TGTGCCAGCAGTGGGGGGACTAGCGGATACAATGAGCAGTTCTTC.

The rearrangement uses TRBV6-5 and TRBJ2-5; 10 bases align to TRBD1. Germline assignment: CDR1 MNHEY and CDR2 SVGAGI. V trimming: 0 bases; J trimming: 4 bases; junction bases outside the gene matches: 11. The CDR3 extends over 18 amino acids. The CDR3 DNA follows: TGTGCCAGCAGTTACTCTCGGACAGGGGGTCCAACCCCAGAGACCCAGTACTTC. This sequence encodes CASSYSRTGGPTPETQYF.

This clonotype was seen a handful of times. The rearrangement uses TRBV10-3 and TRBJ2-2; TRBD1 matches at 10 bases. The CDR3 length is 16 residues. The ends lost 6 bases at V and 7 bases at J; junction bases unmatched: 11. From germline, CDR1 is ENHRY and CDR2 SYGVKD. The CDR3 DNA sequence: TGTGCCATCAGAGATGGGACAGGGGCGGGTGTCGGGGAGCTGTTTTTT. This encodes CAIRDGTGAGVGELFF.

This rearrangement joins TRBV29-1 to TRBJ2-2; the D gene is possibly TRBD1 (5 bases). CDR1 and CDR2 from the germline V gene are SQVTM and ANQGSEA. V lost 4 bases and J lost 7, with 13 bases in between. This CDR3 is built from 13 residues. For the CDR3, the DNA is TGCAGCGTTGCCGTTCAGGGCGTCGGGGAGCTGTTTTTT. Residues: CSVAVQGVGELFF.

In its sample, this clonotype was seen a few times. The CDR3 bases are TGCGCCAGCAGCCAAGGCTCTAGCGGGGGCCACGGCCTACAGTATTTT. This encodes CASSQGSSGGHGLQYF. V and J are TRBV4-1 and TRBJ2-3; TRBD2 aligns across 10 bases. The CDR3 covers 16 residues. V shed 1 base, J shed 12 bases, and the junction held 13 bases outside the gene matches. CDR1 is MGHRA and CDR2 is YSYEKL in the germline V gene.

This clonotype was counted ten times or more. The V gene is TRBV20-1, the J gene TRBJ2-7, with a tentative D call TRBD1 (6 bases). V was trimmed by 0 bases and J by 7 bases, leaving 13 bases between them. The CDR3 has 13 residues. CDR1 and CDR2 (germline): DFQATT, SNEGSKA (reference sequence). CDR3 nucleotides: TGCAGTGCTAGAGATTCGCAGGGGTGGGAGCAGTACTTC. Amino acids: CSARDSQGWEQYF.

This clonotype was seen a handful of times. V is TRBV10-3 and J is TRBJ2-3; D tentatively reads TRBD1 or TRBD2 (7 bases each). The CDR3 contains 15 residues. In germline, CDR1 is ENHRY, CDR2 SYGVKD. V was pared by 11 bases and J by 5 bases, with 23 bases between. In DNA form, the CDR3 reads TGTGCCGCATCCGGGGGAGGGGGCATTCAAGATACGCAGTATTTT. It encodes CAASGGGGIQDTQYF.

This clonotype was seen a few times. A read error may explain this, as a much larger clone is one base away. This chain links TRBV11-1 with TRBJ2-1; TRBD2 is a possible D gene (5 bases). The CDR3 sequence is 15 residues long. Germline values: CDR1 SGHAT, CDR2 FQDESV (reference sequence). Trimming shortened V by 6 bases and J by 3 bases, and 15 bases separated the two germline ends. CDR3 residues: CASSYGEECYNEQFF. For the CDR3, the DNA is TGTGCCAGCAGTTACGGGGAAGAGTGCTACAATGAGCAGTTCTTC.

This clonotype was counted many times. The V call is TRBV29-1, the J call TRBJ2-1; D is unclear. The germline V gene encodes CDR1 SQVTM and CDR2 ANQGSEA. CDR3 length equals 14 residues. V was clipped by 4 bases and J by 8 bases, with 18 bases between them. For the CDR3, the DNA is TGCAGCGTTGCGGGTTCCCATAAGGCACATGAGCAGTTCTTC. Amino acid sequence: CSVAGSHKAHEQFF.

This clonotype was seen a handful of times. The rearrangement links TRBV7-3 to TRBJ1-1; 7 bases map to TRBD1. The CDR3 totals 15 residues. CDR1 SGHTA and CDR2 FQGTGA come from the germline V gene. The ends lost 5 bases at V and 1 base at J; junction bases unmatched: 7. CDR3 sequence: CASSLQGNGNTEAFF. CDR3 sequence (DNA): TGTGCCAGCAGCCTACAGGGGAACGGGAACACTGAAGCTTTCTTT. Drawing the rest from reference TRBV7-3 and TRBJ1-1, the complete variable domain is GAGVSQTPSNKVTEKGKYVELRCDPISGHTALYWYRQSLGQGPEFLIYFQGTGAADDSGLPNDRFFAVRPEGSVSTLKIQRTERGDSAVYLCASSLQGNGNTEAFFGQGTRLTVV.

Written as DNA, the CDR3 is TGTGCCAGCAGTTACATGGCCACTAGCAATACTAGCACAGATACGCAGTATTTT. Protein: CASSYMATSNTSTDTQYF. The chain combines TRBV6-5 with TRBJ2-3, with D maybe TRBD2 (6 bases). CDR1 and CDR2 from the germline V gene are MNHEY and SVGAGI. V shed 2 bases and J shed 0 bases, with 18 bases lying between them. The CDR3 consists of 18 residues.

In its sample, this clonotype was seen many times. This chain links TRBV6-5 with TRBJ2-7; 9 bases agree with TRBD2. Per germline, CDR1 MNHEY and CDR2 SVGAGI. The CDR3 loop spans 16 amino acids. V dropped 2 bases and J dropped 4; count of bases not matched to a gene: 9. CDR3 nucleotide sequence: TGTGCCAGCAGTTACGATCGGGGTAGCGGGAGTTACGAGCAGTACTTC. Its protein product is CASSYDRGSGSYEQYF.